This TCR beta chain is from a study of human T cells and chemical hapten exposure. Study results and caveats: High-frequency TCRs, those above 1 in 1000, stayed the same after DPC sensitization.

The study's library attached unique molecular identifiers to single cDNA molecules. TCRdb recomputed calls from the RACE reads with MiXCR, one row per CDR3 protein. The sample has tens of thousands of distinct CDR3 sequences, approximately 10% seen once. The CDR3 runs 14 residues. V lost 6 bases, J lost 3 bases, and 7 bases stayed unmatched. CDR1 is MNHEY, CDR2 SMNVEV, per germline (reference sequence). Comment on this clonotype: Its specificity is unknown.

Time point in this sample: patch test 1, 2 weeks after DPC sensitization. Documented treatment: therapeutic diphenylcyclopropenone sensitization with weekly scalp DPC. Sequenced material: whole blood, taken in connection with sensitization to the hapten diphenylcyclopropenone (DPC). The TCR was taken from a man aged 40-49 years with alopecia areata. Some clones in this sample may be carry-over from other donors' samples. The chain joins TRBV27 to TRBJ2-7, with 8 bases that match TRBD1. This chain's CDR3 is CASSPGQAHYEQYF. Written as DNA, the CDR3 is TGTGCCAGCAGCCCGGGACAGGCCCACTACGAGCAGTACTTC.